This T cell receptor beta chain is from a study of Graves' ophthalmopathy and Graves' hyperthyroidism. This clonotype was seen many times. Germline values: CDR1 DFQATT, CDR2 SNEGSKA (reference sequence). Losses at the gene ends were 5 bases for V and 8 bases for J; bases not matched to a gene: 13. The CDR3 loop spans 15 amino acids. Beta-chain TCR CDR3 regions were amplified from RNA transcripts. HTBI-primed RT-PCR formed the first round, and a multiplex PCR formed the second. One entry per CDR3 protein, called by TCRdb with MiXCR from the multiplex PCR reads. The sample includes more than 1,000,000 distinct CDR3 sequences, 35% to 40% of them seen just once.

Sequencing input: peripheral blood or thyroid tissue (not recorded which). The TCR originated in an adult man with Graves' hyperthyroidism. The chain uses TRBV20-1 and TRBJ1-2, with 11 bases lining up with TRBD1. The CDR3 nucleotides are TGCAGTGCTGTACCGGGACAGGGGGGAATACGCGGCTACACCTTC. Encoded protein: CSAVPGQGGIRGYTF.